One and the same sample provided the 17 T cell receptor beta chains below, sequenced in a study of T-cell reconstitution after alpha-beta-depleted transplantation in children. Researchers prepared the TCRbeta library using unique molecular identifiers, the study reports. TCRdb reanalysed the PCR reads using MiXCR and keeps one entry per CDR3 protein. The sample yields 330,000 or so distinct CDR3 sequences, 10% seen once. The sample consisted of PBMCs from the stem cell graft donor, taken from the stem cell graft. All receptors come from a human donor who donated a stem cell graft to a child with acute lymphoblastic leukemia.

V is TRBV28 and J is TRBJ1-5; tentatively, D is TRBD1 (6 bases). Deletions cut 6 bases from V and 6 bases from J, with 21 bases between. CDR3 length equals 16 residues. Looked up from germline, CDR1 is MDHEN and CDR2 is SYDVKM. The CDR3 DNA is TGTGCCAGCAGCCCGCGGGGGGGCGCGTGGGTTCAGCCCCAGCATTTT. Amino acids: CASSPRGGAWVQPQHF.

This clonotype was picked up many times. The V call is TRBV20-1, the J call TRBJ2-5; possibly TRBD1 for D (5 bases). With 6 bases removed from V and 9 bases from J, the gap between germline ends came to 5 bases. CDR1 and CDR2 (germline): DFQATT, SNEGSKA (reference sequence). This CDR3 contains 8 residues. The CDR3 loop is CSAGAQYF. For the CDR3, the DNA is TGCAGTGCAGGGGCCCAGTACTTC.

The rearrangement links TRBV20-1 to TRBJ2-3, with TRBD2 matching 7 bases. V lost 2 bases, J lost 4 bases, and 9 bases stayed unmatched. The CDR3 is 15 amino acids. Germline V lookup: CDR1 DFQATT, CDR2 SNEGSKA (reference sequence). CDR3 bases: TGCAGTGCTAGAACGTGGGAGGGCCGGGCAGATACGCAGTATTTT. Protein: CSARTWEGRADTQYF.

This clonotype was recorded many times. The CDR3 sequence: CSVESGYEQYF. CDR3 DNA: TGCAGCGTTGAATCAGGGTATGAGCAGTACTTC. The chain employs TRBV29-1 and TRBJ2-7, with D maybe TRBD1 (5 bases). From germline, CDR1 is SQVTM and CDR2 ANQGSEA. Trimming took 2 bases from V and 7 from J, leaving 9 bases between them. The CDR3 length is 11 residues.

This clonotype was recorded many times. The chain carries TRBV27 and TRBJ1-1; D is ambiguous. V was shortened by 6 bases and J by 1 base, with 9 bases between the two germline ends. Germline V gene lookup returns CDR1 MNHEY and CDR2 SMNVEV (reference sequence). The CDR3 is made up of 13 amino acids. The CDR3 DNA follows: TGTGCCAGCAGCTACGGACGGAACACTGAAGCTTTCTTT. Its protein is CASSYGRNTEAFF.

Only a few counts were recorded for this clonotype. J is TRBJ2-2 and V is TRBV4-1; 8 bases agree with TRBD2. Trimming at V came to 1 base and at J to 4 bases, leaving 8 bases not matched to a gene. Germline values: CDR1 MGHRA, CDR2 YSYEKL. This CDR3 is 17 amino acids long. The CDR3 bases are TGCGCCAGCAGCCAAGTCCCCGGACTAGCCCCCACCGGGGAGCTGTTTTTT. Its protein product is CASSQVPGLAPTGELFF.

Only a few counts were recorded for this clonotype. The chain combines TRBV12-3 or TRBV12-4 with TRBJ2-5, with D uncertain. The CDR3 runs to 11 residues. V shed 4 bases and J shed 10 bases, with 10 bases lying between them. The DNA for the CDR3 is TGTGCCAGCAGTTCGTGGCCCATCCAGTACTTC. Amino acids: CASSSWPIQYF.

The rearrangement links TRBV11-2 to TRBJ2-5; a weak D match, TRBD1 (6 bases). The CDR3 is 18 residues long. Germline V lookup: CDR1 SGHAT, CDR2 FQNNGV. Trimming took 4 bases from V and 4 from J, leaving 25 bases between them. The DNA for the CDR3 is TGTGCCAGCAGCTCTGGGCAGGGGAGTATGATCGTCGGAGAGACCCAGTACTTC. This translates into CASSSGQGSMIVGETQYF.

In its sample, this clonotype was seen a few times. The chain carries TRBV20-1 and TRBJ2-1; TRBD2 agrees at 14 bases. This CDR3 contains 16 residues. The J segment lost 8 bases and the V segment lost 5 bases, leaving 11 bases of the junction unmatched. CDR1 is DFQATT and CDR2 is SNEGSKA in the germline V gene (reference sequence). CDR3 coding DNA: TGCAGTGCTCTACACCGACTAGCGGGAGGGCCCCATGAGCAGTTCTTC. This encodes CSALHRLAGGPHEQFF.

This clonotype was seen a handful of times. The chain carries TRBV2 and TRBJ2-7; tentatively, D is TRBD1 (6 bases). The CDR3 extends over 12 amino acids. The V end lost 6 bases, the J end lost 3 bases, and 9 bases lay between the germline ends. Germline CDR1 reads SNHLY; CDR2 reads FYNNEI. The CDR3 nucleotides are TGTGCCAGCAGCAAACAGGGCTACGAGCAGTACTTC. Amino acids: CASSKQGYEQYF.

The table lists this clonotype with many counts. The chain uses TRBV4-1 and TRBJ2-1, with 11 bases matching TRBD2. From germline, CDR1 is MGHRA and CDR2 YSYEKL. CDR3 length equals 15 residues. The J segment lost 7 bases and the V segment lost 2 bases, leaving 4 bases of the junction unmatched. The chain's CDR3 is CASSQTSGSGNEQFF. CDR3 sequence (DNA): TGCGCCAGCAGCCAAACTAGCGGGAGTGGGAATGAGCAGTTCTTC.

This chain connects TRBV7-9 to TRBJ2-7; 8 nucleotides match TRBD2. V dropped 8 bases and J dropped 4; count of bases not matched to a gene: 4. The CDR3 contains 12 residues. The V gene's germline CDR1 is SEHNR and CDR2 FQNEAQ (reference sequence). Written as DNA, the CDR3 is TGTGCCAGCCTCGGGGGGGGTTACGAGCAGTACTTC. This gives the protein CASLGGGYEQYF.

This clonotype has a count of ten or more. The chain uses TRBV11-2 and TRBJ2-1; TRBD2 might be the D (5 bases). This CDR3 spans 14 amino acids. V gave up 1 base and J gave up 6 bases, with 10 bases separating them. Germline CDR1 and CDR2: SGHAT and FQNNGV. The CDR3 coding sequence is TGTGCCAGCAGCTTAGGTCGGACTCCCAATGAGCAGTTCTTC. Protein sequence: CASSLGRTPNEQFF.

CDR3 bases: TGTGCCAGCAGCAAACAGACAAGTCCGGAAGCTGAAGCTTTCTTT. It specifies CASSKQTSPEAEAFF. The chain links TRBV5-6 to TRBJ1-1, with unresolved D. V lost 4 bases to trimming and J lost 6 bases, with 19 bases between them. CDR3 size: 15 residues. Germline values: CDR1 SGHDT, CDR2 YYEEEE.

The chain uses TRBV7-9 and TRBJ2-7, with D possibly TRBD1 on 5 matching bases. Germline V lookup: CDR1 SEHNR, CDR2 FQNEAQ (reference sequence). Trimming cost V 3 bases and J 2 bases, with 11 bases left between them. The CDR3 loop spans 14 amino acids. The CDR3 reads CASSFSDSPYEQYF. The CDR3 nucleotides are TGTGCCAGCAGCTTTTCCGACAGTCCCTACGAGCAGTACTTC.

This clonotype occurred many times. The chain is built from TRBV4-3 and TRBJ2-2; TRBD1 aligns across 7 bases. The CDR3 spans 16 residues. The V gene end was trimmed by 1 base and the J gene end by 0 bases; junction bases not matched to a gene: 2. Germline lookup yields CDR1 LGHNA and CDR2 YSLEER. The CDR3 DNA reads as TGCGCCAGCAGCCAAGGAGACAGGGCGAACACCGGGGAGCTGTTTTTT. This translates into CASSQGDRANTGELFF.

This clonotype was observed many times. This chain uses TRBV4-2 with TRBJ1-2; possible D gene TRBD1, 6 bases. Trimming took off 0 bases at V and 7 bases at J, with 15 bases between the two ends. The CDR3 runs to 15 residues. Germline V lookup: CDR1 LGHNA, CDR2 YNFKEQ. CDR3 sequence (DNA): TGTGCCAGCAGCCAAGATCTCTGGGGGGGCCTTGGCTACACCTTC. It translates to CASSQDLWGGLGYTF.